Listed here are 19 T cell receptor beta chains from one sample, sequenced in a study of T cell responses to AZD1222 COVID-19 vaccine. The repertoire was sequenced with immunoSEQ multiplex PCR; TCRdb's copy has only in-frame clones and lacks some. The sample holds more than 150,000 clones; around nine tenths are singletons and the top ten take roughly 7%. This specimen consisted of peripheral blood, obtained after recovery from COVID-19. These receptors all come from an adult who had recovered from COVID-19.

DNA of the CDR3: TGCGCCAGCAGCTTGACAGGGAGTGGTCAGCCCCAGCATTTT. This sequence encodes CASSLTGSGQPQHF. This chain links TRBV5-1 with TRBJ1-5; maybe TRBD1 (6 bases). Trimming took off 1 base at V and 6 bases at J, with 11 bases between the two ends. Germline-derived CDR1 and CDR2 are SGHRS and YFSETQ. There are 14 residues in the CDR3.

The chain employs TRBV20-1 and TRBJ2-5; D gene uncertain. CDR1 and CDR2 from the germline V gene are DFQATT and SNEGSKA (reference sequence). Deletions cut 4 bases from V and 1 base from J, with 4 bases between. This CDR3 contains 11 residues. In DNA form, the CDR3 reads TGCAGTGCTATCCCCCAAGAGACCCAGTACTTC. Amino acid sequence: CSAIPQETQYF.

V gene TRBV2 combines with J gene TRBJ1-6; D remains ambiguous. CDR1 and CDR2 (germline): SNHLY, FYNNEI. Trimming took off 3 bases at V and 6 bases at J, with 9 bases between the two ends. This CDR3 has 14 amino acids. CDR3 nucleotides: TGTGCCAGCAGTGATAAGGCAGCTAATTCACCCCTCCACTTT. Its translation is CASSDKAANSPLHF.

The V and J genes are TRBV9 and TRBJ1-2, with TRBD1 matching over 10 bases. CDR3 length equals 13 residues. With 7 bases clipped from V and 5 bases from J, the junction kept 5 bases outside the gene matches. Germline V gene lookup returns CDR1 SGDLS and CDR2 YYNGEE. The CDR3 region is CASDKGQGYGYTF. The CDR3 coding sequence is TGTGCCAGCGATAAGGGACAGGGGTATGGCTACACCTTC.

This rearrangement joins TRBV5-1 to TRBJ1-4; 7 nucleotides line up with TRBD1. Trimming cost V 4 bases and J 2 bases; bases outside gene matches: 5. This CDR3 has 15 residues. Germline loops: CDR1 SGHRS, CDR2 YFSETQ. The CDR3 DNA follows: TGCGCCAGCAGCCCAGACAGGGCCACTAATGAAAAACTGTTTTTT. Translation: CASSPDRATNEKLFF.

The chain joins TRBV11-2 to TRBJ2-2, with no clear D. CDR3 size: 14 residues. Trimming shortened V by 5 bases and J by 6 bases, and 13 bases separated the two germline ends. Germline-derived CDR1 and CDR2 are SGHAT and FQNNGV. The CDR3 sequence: CASSPQTQSGELFF. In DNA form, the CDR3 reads TGTGCCAGCAGCCCCCAGACACAGTCCGGGGAGCTGTTTTTT.

The CDR3 DNA reads as TGTGCCAGTAGTATGTCGATCCAAGAGACCCAGTACTTC. It yields the protein CASSMSIQETQYF. The J gene is TRBJ2-5, the V gene TRBV19; D call uncertain. The CDR3 runs to 13 residues. The V gene's germline CDR1 is LNHDA and CDR2 SQIVND (reference sequence). V lost 3 bases to trimming and J lost 1 base, with 6 bases between them.

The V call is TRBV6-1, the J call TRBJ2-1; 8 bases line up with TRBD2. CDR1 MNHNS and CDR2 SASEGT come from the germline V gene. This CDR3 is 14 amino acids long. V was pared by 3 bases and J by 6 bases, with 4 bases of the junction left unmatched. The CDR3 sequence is CASSEAGGGNEQFF. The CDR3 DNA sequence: TGTGCCAGCAGTGAGGCGGGAGGCGGCAATGAGCAGTTCTTC.

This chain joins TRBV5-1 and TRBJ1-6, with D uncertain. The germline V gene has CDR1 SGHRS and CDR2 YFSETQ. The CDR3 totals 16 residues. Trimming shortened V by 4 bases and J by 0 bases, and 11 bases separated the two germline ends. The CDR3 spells CASSPQGSSYNSPLHF. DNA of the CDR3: TGCGCCAGCAGCCCCCAAGGGAGCTCCTATAATTCACCCCTCCACTTT. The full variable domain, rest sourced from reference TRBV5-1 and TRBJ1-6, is KAGVTQTPRYLIKTRGQQVTLSCSPISGHRSVSWYQQTPGQGLQFLFEYFSETQRNKGNFPGRFSGRQFSNSRSEMNVSTLELGDSALYLCASSPQGSSYNSPLHFGNGTRLTVT.

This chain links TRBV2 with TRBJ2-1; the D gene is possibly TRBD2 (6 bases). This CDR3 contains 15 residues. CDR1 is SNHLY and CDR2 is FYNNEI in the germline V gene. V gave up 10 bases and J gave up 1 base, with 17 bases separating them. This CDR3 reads CATGGLATSYNEQFF. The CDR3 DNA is TGTGCCACCGGAGGGCTAGCGACTTCCTACAATGAGCAGTTCTTC.

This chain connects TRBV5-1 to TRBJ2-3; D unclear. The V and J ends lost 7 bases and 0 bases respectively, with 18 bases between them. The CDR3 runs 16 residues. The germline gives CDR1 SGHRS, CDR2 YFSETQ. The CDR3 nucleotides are TGCGCCAGCGGCCTCCTCGGCGGAACTAGCACAGATACGCAGTATTTT. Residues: CASGLLGGTSTDTQYF.

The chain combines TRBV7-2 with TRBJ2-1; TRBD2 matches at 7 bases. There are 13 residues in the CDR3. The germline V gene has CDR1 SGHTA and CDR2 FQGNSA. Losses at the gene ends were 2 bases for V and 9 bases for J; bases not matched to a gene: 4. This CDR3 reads CASSLYWGGEQFF. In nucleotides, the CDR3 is TGTGCCAGCAGCTTATATTGGGGGGGTGAGCAGTTCTTC.

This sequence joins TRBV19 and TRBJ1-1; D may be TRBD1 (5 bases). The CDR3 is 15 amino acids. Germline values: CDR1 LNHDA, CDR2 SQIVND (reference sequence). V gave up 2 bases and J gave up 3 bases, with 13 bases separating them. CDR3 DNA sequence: TGTGCCAGTAGTATAATTCGGGGGTTGGACACTGAAGCTTTCTTT. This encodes CASSIIRGLDTEAFF.

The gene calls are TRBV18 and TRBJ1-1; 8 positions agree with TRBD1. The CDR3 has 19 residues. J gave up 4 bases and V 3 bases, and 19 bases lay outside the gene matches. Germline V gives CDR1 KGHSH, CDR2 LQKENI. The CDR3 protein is CASSPLAGGNIKSGTEAFF. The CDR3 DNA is TGTGCCAGCTCACCTTTGGCAGGGGGCAATATTAAGTCGGGCACTGAAGCTTTCTTT.

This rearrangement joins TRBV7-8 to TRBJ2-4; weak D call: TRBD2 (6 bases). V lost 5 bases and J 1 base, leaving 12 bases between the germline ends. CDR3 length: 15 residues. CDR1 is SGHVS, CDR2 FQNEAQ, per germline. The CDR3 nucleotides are TGTGCCAGCAGCCCCCGGGAGAGCGCCAAAAACATTCAGTACTTC. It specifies CASSPRESAKNIQYF.

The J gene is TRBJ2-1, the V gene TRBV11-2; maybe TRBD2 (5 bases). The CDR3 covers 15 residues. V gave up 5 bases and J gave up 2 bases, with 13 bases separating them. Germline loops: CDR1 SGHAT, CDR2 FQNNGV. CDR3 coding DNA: TGTGCCAGCAGCAGCGGTATGGCCGCCTACAATGAGCAGTTCTTC. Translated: CASSSGMAAYNEQFF.

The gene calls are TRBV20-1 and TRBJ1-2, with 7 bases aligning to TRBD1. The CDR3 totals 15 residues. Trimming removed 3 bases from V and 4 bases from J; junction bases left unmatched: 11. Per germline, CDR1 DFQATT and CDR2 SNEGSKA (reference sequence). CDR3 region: CSASRWQGVFYGYTF. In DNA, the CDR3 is TGCAGTGCTAGTCGTTGGCAGGGGGTGTTCTATGGCTACACCTTC.

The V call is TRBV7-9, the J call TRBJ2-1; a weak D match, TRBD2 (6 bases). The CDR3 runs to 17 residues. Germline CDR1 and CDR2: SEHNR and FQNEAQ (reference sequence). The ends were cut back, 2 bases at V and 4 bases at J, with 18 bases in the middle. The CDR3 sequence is CASSLLGLASGYNEQFF. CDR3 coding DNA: TGTGCCAGCAGCTTACTCGGACTGGCCAGCGGGTACAATGAGCAGTTCTTC. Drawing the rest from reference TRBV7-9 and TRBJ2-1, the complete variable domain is DTGVSQNPRHKITKRGQNVTFRCDPISEHNRLYWYRQTLGQGPEFLTYFQNEAQLEKSRLLSDRFSAERPKGSFSTLEIQRTEQGDSAMYLCASSLLGLASGYNEQFFGPGTRLTVL.

In DNA, the CDR3 is TGTGCCAGCAGTGTGGAGGGCGGTAGTGAAAAACTGTTTTTT. Protein sequence: CASSVEGGSEKLFF. The chain combines TRBV2 with TRBJ1-4, with D unclear. Trimming removed 4 bases from V and 7 bases from J, with 13 bases in between. Per the germline V gene, CDR1 is SNHLY and CDR2 is FYNNEI. The CDR3 covers 14 residues.